Presented here are 6 T cell receptor beta chains from one specimen sequenced in a study of cytomegalovirus exposure and HLA in healthy donors. The PCR ran on 60 Vbeta and 13 Jbeta primers. Sequenced by immunoSEQ multiplex PCR; TCRdb stores in-frame clones only, minus some. The data contain 140,000 or so clones, roughly 88% of them seen just once; the ten biggest clones take up 0.45% to 0.6%. Sequencing used PBMCs. Receptor source: a woman in her 40s in good health and CMV-seronegative.

This clone has a single count. The gene calls are TRBV7-6 and TRBJ2-2; a weak D match, TRBD2 (5 bases). Trimming pared 6 bases from V and 5 bases from J, leaving 22 bases between. This CDR3 has 17 residues. From germline, CDR1 is SGHVS and CDR2 FNYEAQ. The CDR3 loop reads CASSPGRRPLRTGELFF. For the CDR3, the DNA is TGTGCCAGCAGTCCCGGGCGGAGGCCCCTGAGAACCGGGGAGCTGTTTTTT.

This rearrangement joins TRBV5-6 to TRBJ2-5, with a possible D match to TRBD2 (5 bases). Trimming left V 4 bases short and J 4 bases short, with 14 bases between. Germline V gene lookup returns CDR1 SGHDT and CDR2 YYEEEE. This CDR3 is built from 14 residues. CDR3: CASSGGSRGETQYF. The DNA for the CDR3 is TGTGCCAGCAGCGGAGGCTCCCGAGGAGAGACCCAGTACTTC.

The chain is built from TRBV29-1 and TRBJ2-3; TRBD2 matches at 9 bases. CDR1 is SQVTM and CDR2 is ANQGSEA in the germline V gene. The CDR3 is 15 residues long. Trimming took 5 bases from V and 2 from J; bases not matched to a gene: 8. CDR3 loop: CSVSPAGGSTDTQYF. CDR3 in DNA: TGCAGCGTTTCCCCAGCGGGAGGATCCACAGATACGCAGTATTTT.

The CDR3 bases are TGTGCCAGCAGCTCGCAGGGGGCCCTCCTCTACGAGCAGTACTTC. This translates into CASSSQGALLYEQYF. This chain uses TRBV5-5 with TRBJ2-7; 8 bases fit TRBD1. CDR1 SGHKS and CDR2 YYEKEE come from the germline V gene (reference sequence). The CDR3 consists of 15 residues. V lost 3 bases to trimming and J lost 3 bases; unmatched junction nucleotides: 8. Full variable domain (remainder filled in from reference TRBV5-5 and TRBJ2-7): DAGVTQSPTHLIKTRGQQVTLRCSPISGHKSVSWYQQVLGQGPQFIFQYYEKEERGRGNFPDRFSARQFPNYSSELNVNALLLGDSALYLCASSSQGALLYEQYFGPGTRLTVT.

The chain combines TRBV5-4 with TRBJ2-5, with 12 bases aligning to TRBD2. V lost 5 bases, J lost 5 bases, and 10 bases stayed unmatched. The CDR3 consists of 16 residues. Germline assignment: CDR1 SGHNT and CDR2 YYREEE (reference sequence). CDR3 residues: CASRLTLAGGGETQYF. The CDR3 nucleotides read TGTGCCAGCAGATTGACACTAGCGGGAGGAGGGGAGACCCAGTACTTC.

This chain joins TRBV7-2 and TRBJ2-7; tentatively, D is TRBD2 (5 bases). This CDR3 has 15 amino acids. Trimming took off 5 bases at V and 1 base at J, with 15 bases between the two ends. Germline V gives CDR1 SGHTA, CDR2 FQGNSA. The CDR3 sequence is CASSPMLAPSYEQYF. CDR3 nucleotides: TGTGCCAGCAGCCCTATGCTAGCCCCTTCCTACGAGCAGTACTTC.